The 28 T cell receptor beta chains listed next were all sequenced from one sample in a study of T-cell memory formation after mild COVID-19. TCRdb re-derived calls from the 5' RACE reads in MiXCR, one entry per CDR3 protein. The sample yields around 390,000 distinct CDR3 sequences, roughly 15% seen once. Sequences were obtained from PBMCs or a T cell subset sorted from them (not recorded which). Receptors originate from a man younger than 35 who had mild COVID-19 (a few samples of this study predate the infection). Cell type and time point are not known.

CDR3 loop: CASSWGGTAGELFF. The CDR3 region has the DNA TGTGCCAGCAGCTGGGGGGGCACCGCCGGGGAGCTGTTTTTT. V usage is TRBV9 and J usage is TRBJ2-2; tentative D call: TRBD2 (7 bases). The CDR3 sequence is 14 residues long. CDR1 SGDLS and CDR2 YYNGEE come from the germline V gene. With 4 bases removed from V and 6 bases from J, the gap between germline ends came to 13 bases.

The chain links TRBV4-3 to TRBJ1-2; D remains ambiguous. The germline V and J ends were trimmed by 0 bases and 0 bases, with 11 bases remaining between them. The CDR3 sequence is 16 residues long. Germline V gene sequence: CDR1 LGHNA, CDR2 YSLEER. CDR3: CASSQEATRANYGYTF. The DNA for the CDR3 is TGCGCCAGCAGCCAAGAGGCCACCCGGGCTAACTATGGCTACACCTTC.

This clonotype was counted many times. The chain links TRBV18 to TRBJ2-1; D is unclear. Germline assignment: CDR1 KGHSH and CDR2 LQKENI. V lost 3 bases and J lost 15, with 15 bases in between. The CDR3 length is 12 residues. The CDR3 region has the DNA TGTGCCAGCTCACCCCTTAACCCGAAGGGGTTCTTC. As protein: CASSPLNPKGFF.

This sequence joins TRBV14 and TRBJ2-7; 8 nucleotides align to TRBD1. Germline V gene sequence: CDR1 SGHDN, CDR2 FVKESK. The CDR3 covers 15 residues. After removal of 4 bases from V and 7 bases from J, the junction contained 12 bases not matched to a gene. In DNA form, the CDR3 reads TGTGCCAGCAGCCCCCTCCCCCAGGGGGCTGAAGAGCAGTACGTC. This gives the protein CASSPLPQGAEEQYV.

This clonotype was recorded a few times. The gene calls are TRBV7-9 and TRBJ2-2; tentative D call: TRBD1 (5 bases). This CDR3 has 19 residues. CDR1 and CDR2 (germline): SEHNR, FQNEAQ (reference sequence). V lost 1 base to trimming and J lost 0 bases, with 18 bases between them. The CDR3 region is CASSLGLSGWTPNTGELFF. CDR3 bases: TGTGCCAGCAGCTTAGGATTAAGTGGTTGGACACCGAACACCGGGGAGCTGTTTTTT. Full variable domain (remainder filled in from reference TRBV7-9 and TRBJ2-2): DTGVSQNPRHKITKRGQNVTFRCDPISEHNRLYWYRQTLGQGPEFLTYFQNEAQLEKSRLLSDRFSAERPKGSFSTLEIQRTEQGDSAMYLCASSLGLSGWTPNTGELFFGEGSRLTVL.

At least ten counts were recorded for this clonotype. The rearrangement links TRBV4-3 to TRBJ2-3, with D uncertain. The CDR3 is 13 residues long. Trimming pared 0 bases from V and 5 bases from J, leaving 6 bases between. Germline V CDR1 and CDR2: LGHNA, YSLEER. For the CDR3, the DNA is TGCGCCAGCAGCCAAGATCGGAGAGATACGCAGTATTTT. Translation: CASSQDRRDTQYF.

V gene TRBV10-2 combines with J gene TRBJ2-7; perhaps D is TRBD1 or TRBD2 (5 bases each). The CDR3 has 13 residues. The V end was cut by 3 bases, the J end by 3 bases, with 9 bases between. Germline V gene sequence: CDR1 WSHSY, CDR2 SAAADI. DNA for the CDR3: TGCGCCAGCAGTGATGGGGGATTCTACGAGCAGTACTTC. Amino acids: CASSDGGFYEQYF.

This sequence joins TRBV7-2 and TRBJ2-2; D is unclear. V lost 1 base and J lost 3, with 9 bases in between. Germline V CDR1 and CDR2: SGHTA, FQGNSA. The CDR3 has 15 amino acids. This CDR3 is CASSLVPTDTGELFF. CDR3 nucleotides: TGTGCCAGCAGCTTAGTACCAACGGACACCGGGGAGCTGTTTTTT.

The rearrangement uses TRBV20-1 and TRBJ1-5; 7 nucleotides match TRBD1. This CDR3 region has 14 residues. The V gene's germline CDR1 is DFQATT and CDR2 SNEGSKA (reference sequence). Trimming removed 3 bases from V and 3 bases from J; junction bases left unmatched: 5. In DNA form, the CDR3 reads TGCAGTGCTAGGAAAGGACAGGACAATCAGCCCCAGCATTTT. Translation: CSARKGQDNQPQHF.

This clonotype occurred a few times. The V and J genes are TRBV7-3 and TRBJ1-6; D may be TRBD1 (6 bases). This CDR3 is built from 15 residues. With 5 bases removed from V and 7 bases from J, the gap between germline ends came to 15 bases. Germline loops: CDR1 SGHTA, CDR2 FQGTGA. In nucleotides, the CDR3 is TGTGCCAGCAGCCCATCCGGGGGGGCGAATTCACCCCTCCACTTT. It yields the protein CASSPSGGANSPLHF.

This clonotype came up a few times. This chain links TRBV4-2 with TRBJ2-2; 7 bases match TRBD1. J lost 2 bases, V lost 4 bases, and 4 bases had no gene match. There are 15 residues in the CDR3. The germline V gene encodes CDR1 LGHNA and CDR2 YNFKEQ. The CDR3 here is CASSPGGGNTGELFF. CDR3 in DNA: TGTGCCAGCAGCCCAGGGGGTGGCAACACCGGGGAGCTGTTTTTT.

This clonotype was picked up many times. DNA for the CDR3: TGTGCCAGCAGCTCGGGACTGGTTGGTACGCAGTATTTT. Translation gives CASSSGLVGTQYF. The chain carries TRBV7-3 and TRBJ2-3, with D perhaps TRBD2 (6 bases). CDR3 length equals 13 residues. The V gene lost 4 bases and the J gene lost 8 bases, with 13 bases spanning the gap. CDR1 is SGHTA, CDR2 FQGTGA, per germline.

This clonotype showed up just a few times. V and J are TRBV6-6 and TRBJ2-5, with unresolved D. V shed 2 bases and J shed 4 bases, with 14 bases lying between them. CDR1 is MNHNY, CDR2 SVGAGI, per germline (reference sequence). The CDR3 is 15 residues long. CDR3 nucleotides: TGTGCCAGCAGTTACCCCCAGGCCTCGGGAGAGACCCAGTACTTC. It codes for CASSYPQASGETQYF.

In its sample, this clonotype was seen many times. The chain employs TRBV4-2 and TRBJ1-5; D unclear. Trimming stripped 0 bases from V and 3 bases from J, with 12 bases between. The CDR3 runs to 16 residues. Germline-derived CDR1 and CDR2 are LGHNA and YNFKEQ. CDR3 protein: CASSQELGDNNQPQHF. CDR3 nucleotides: TGTGCCAGCAGCCAAGAATTGGGAGACAACAATCAGCCCCAGCATTTT.

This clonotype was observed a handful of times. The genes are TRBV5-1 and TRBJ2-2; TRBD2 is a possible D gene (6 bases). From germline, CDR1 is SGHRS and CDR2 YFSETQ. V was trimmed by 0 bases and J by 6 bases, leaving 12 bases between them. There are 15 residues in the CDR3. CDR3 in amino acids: CASSLANPGAGELFF. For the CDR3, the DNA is TGCGCCAGCAGCTTGGCCAATCCGGGGGCCGGGGAGCTGTTTTTT.

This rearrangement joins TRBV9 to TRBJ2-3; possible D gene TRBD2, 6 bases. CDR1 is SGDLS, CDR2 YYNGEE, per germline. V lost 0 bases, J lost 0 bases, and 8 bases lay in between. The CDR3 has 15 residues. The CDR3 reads CASSVGGESTDTQYF. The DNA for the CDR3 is TGTGCCAGCAGCGTAGGGGGGGAGAGCACAGATACGCAGTATTTT.

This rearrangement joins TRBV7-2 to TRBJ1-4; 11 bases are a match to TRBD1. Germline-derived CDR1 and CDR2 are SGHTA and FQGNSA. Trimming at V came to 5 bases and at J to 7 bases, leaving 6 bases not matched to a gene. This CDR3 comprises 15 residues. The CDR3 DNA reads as TGTGCCAGCAGCCGAGTCGGGACAGGGGGTGAAAAACTGTTTTTT. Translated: CASSRVGTGGEKLFF. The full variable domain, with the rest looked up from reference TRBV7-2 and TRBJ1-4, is GAGVSQSPSNKVTEKGKDVELRCDPISGHTALYWYRQSLGQGLEFLIYFQGNSAPDKSGLPSDRFSAERTGGSVSTLTIQRTQQEDSAVYLCASSRVGTGGEKLFFGSGTQLSVL.

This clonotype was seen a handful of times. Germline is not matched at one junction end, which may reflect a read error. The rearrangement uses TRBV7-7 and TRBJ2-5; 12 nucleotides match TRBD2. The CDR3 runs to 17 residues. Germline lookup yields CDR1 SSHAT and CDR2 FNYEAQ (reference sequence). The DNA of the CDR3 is TGTGCTAGCAGCTTAAGGCTAGCGGGGGGGCCCCAAGAGACCCAGTACTTC. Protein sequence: CASSLRLAGGPQETQYF.

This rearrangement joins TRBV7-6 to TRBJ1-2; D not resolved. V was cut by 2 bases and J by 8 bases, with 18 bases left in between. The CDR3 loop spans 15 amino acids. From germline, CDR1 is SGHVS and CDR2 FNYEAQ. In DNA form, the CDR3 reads TGTGCCAGCAGCTTAACCTTAGACGGTAGCTTCGGCTACACCTTC. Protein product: CASSLTLDGSFGYTF. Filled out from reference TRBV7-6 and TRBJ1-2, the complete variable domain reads GAGVSQSPRYKVTKRGQDVALRCDPISGHVSLYWYRQALGQGPEFLTYFNYEAQQDKSGLPNDRFSAERPEGSISTLTIQRTEQRDSAMYRCASSLTLDGSFGYTFGSGTRLTVV.

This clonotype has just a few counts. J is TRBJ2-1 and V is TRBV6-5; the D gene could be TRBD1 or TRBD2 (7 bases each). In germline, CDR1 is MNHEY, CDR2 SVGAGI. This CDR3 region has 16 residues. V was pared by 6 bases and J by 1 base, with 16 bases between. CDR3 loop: CASRKGGTASYNEQFF. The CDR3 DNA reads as TGTGCCAGCAGGAAGGGGGGGACAGCGTCCTACAATGAGCAGTTCTTC.

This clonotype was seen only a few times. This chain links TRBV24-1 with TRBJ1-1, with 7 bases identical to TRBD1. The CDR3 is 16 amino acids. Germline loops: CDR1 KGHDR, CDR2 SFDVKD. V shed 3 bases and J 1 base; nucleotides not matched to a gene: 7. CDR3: CATSDATDRANTEAFF. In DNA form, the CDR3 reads TGTGCCACCAGTGATGCGACCGACAGGGCGAACACTGAAGCTTTCTTT.

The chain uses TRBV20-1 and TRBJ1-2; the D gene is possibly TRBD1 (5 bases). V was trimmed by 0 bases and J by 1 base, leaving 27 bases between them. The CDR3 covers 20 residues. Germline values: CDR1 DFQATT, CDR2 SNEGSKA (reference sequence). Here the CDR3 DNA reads TGCAGTGCTAGAGATGGGGGGGTGACGCCTCGGAACATCATTAACTATGGCTACACCTTC. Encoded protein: CSARDGGVTPRNIINYGYTF.

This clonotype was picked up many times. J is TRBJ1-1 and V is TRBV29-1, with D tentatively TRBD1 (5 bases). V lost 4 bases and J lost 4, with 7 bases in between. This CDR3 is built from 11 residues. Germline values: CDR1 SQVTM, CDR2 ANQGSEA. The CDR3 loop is CSVGGSTEAFF. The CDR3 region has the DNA TGCAGCGTTGGGGGGAGCACTGAAGCTTTCTTT.

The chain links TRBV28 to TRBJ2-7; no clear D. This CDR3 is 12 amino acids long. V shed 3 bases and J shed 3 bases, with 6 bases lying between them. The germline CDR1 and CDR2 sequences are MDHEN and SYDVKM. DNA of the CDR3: TGTGCCAGCAGTTTCAGTTACTACGAGCAGTACGTC. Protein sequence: CASSFSYYEQYV.

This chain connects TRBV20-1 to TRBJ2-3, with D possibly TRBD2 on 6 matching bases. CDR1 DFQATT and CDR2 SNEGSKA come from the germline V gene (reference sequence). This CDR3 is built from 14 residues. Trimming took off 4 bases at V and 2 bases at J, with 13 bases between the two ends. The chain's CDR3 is CSATPSGPTDTQYF. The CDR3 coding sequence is TGCAGTGCTACCCCCAGCGGGCCCACAGATACGCAGTATTTT.

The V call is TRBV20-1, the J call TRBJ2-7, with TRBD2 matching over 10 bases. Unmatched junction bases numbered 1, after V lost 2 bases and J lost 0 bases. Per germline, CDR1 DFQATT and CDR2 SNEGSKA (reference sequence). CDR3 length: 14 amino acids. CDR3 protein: CSARRTSGSYEQYF. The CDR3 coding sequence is TGCAGTGCTAGAAGGACTAGCGGCTCCTACGAGCAGTACTTC.

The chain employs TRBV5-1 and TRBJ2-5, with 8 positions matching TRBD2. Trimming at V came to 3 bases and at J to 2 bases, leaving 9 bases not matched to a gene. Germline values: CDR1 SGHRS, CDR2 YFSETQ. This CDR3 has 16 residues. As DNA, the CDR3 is TGCGCCAGCAGCTCGGGAGGTTTAGCGGGGCAAGAGACCCAGTACTTC. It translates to CASSSGGLAGQETQYF.

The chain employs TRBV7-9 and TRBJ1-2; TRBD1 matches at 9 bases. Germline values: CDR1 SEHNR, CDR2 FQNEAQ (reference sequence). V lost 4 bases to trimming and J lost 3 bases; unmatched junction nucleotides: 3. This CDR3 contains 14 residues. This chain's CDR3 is CASSWTGVYYGYTF. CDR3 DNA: TGTGCCAGCAGCTGGACAGGGGTTTACTATGGCTACACCTTC. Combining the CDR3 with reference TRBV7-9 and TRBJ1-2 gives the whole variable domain DTGVSQNPRHKITKRGQNVTFRCDPISEHNRLYWYRQTLGQGPEFLTYFQNEAQLEKSRLLSDRFSAERPKGSFSTLEIQRTEQGDSAMYLCASSWTGVYYGYTFGSGTRLTVV.